The clone carrying this TCR beta chain came up a few times. As yet, its antigen is unknown. The CDR3 extends over 13 amino acids. Germline CDR1 and CDR2: MNHEY and SMNVEV (reference sequence). Trimming stripped 5 bases from V and 6 bases from J, with 13 bases between. These data come from a study of somatic mutations in cytotoxic T cells in rheumatoid arthritis. Sequenced by immunoSEQ multiplex PCR; TCRdb stores in-frame clones only, minus some. The sample shows under 20,000 clones, about 77% of them seen only once. Study-level points and caveats: The top CD8+ clone topped 20% of CD8+ cells in about an eighth of the roughly 60 patients. A significant difference in CD8+ T-cell clonality was not found between rheumatoid arthritis patients and age-matched healthy controls.

This rearrangement joins TRBV27 to TRBJ1-1; no reliable D call. Sequencing used CD8+ T cells sorted from blood. The clonotype was recovered from an adult with rheumatoid arthritis. The CDR3 here is CASSPTKGPEAFF. The CDR3 region has the DNA TGTGCCAGCAGTCCCACGAAGGGTCCTGAAGCTTTCTTT.